These 14 T cell receptor beta chains originate from one sample sequenced in a study of Tregs in tolerant kidney transplant recipients (dated by TCRdb to between 2018 and 2020). Library preparation was by the immunoSEQ multiplex PCR assay. This is the immuneACCESS table as TCRdb keeps it, with only in-frame sequences that have V and J called. A part of the clones is gone; compared with another copy, unresolved V genes explain less than half, and the rest is unexplained. This sample has roughly 250,000 clones in its table, and roughly four fifths of those were observed once. The ten top clones hold under 0.65% of the sample. Sequencing was performed on CD4+ T cells from blood. All receptors come from a human donor in good health.

The chain employs TRBV4-2 and TRBJ2-3; 8 bases are a match to TRBD2. Germline V gives CDR1 LGHNA, CDR2 YNFKEQ. The CDR3 length is 16 residues. Trimming cost V 0 bases and J 7 bases; bases outside gene matches: 9. CDR3 residues: CASSQDRRGGGYTQYF. CDR3 sequence (DNA): TGTGCCAGCAGCCAAGATCGACGGGGGGGCGGGTATACGCAGTATTTT.

The chain employs TRBV6-1 and TRBJ1-2, with 10 bases identical to TRBD1. There are 15 residues in the CDR3. The V segment lost 1 base and the J segment 4 bases; nucleotides outside the gene matches: 3. Germline V gene lookup returns CDR1 MNHNS and CDR2 SASEGT. The CDR3 reads CASSEGQGASYGYTF. DNA of the CDR3: TGTGCCAGCAGTGAAGGACAGGGGGCGTCCTATGGCTACACCTTC.

This clone was counted a few times. This rearrangement joins TRBV10-1 to TRBJ2-7, with 10 positions matching TRBD1. The CDR3 sequence is 14 residues long. V shed 6 bases and J 3 bases; nucleotides not matched to a gene: 5. Looked up from germline, CDR1 is WNHNN and CDR2 is SYGVQD (reference sequence). CDR3 DNA: TGCGCCAGCAGCCGGGACAGGGGTTACTACGAGCAGTACTTC. This translates into CASSRDRGYYEQYF.

This rearrangement joins TRBV5-1 to TRBJ2-5; a weak D match, TRBD2 (5 bases). Gene TRBJ2-7 matches the end of the DNA better, so the J call may be wrong. The length of the CDR3 is 16 residues. CDR1 and CDR2 (germline): SGHRS, YFSETQ. CDR3 DNA: TGCGCCAGCAGCTCCGGGGATGAAGGGTACCACTACGAGCAGTACTTC. Translating gives CASSSGDEGYHYEQYF.

The chain joins TRBV27 to TRBJ2-7, with D possibly called TRBD1 or TRBD2 (5 bases each). This CDR3 is built from 14 residues. V was pared by 6 bases and J by 1 base, with 13 bases between. CDR1 and CDR2 (germline): MNHEY, SMNVEV (reference sequence). CDR3 bases: TGTGCCAGCAGCCCTCGGGACGTTTCCTACGAGCAGTACTTC. Amino acids: CASSPRDVSYEQYF.

This sequence joins TRBV5-1 and TRBJ1-2; maybe TRBD1 (6 bases). CDR3 size: 14 residues. Germline V CDR1 and CDR2: SGHRS, YFSETQ. V lost 3 bases and J 4 bases, leaving 13 bases between the germline ends. In nucleotides, the CDR3 is TGCGCCAGCAGCTCACAGGGTAATAGCTATGGCTACACCTTC. It codes for CASSSQGNSYGYTF.

This clone came up once. This rearrangement joins TRBV4-2 to TRBJ1-1, with a possible D match to TRBD1 (6 bases). The CDR3 sequence is 15 residues long. Trimming took off 4 bases at V and 4 bases at J, with 16 bases between the two ends. Germline-derived CDR1 and CDR2 are LGHNA and YNFKEQ. The CDR3 nucleotides read TGTGCCAGCAGCCCCGCGGGGGGGCGCAGCACTGAAGCTTTCTTT. As protein: CASSPAGGRSTEAFF.

CDR3 residues: CASSSTGVANEKLFF. CDR3 bases: TGTGCCAGCAGCTCAACAGGGGTGGCTAATGAAAAACTGTTTTTT. The V gene is TRBV7-6, the J gene TRBJ1-4; TRBD1 matches 7 bases. This CDR3 spans 15 amino acids. CDR1 and CDR2 (germline): SGHVS, FNYEAQ. The V segment lost 4 bases and the J segment 3 bases; nucleotides outside the gene matches: 5.

The chain joins TRBV5-1 to TRBJ2-1; 13 nucleotides align to TRBD2. The germline gives CDR1 SGHRS, CDR2 YFSETQ. J lost 0 bases, V lost 4 bases, and 4 bases had no gene match. This CDR3 region has 17 residues. The DNA of the CDR3 is TGCGCCAGCAGCCTAGGACTAGCGGGAGTCTCCTACAATGAGCAGTTCTTC. Protein: CASSLGLAGVSYNEQFF.

The chain uses TRBV27 and TRBJ2-3; D is unclear. From germline, CDR1 is MNHEY and CDR2 SMNVEV (reference sequence). The CDR3 is made up of 13 amino acids. Trimming removed 5 bases from V and 2 bases from J, with 8 bases in between. This CDR3 reads CASSLRLTDTQYF. The CDR3 DNA reads TGTGCCAGCAGTCTAAGACTCACAGATACGCAGTATTTT.

In its sample, this clone was seen once. The chain carries TRBV6-5 and TRBJ2-7; D not certain. Germline V CDR1 and CDR2: MNHEY, SVGAGI. This CDR3 comprises 14 residues. The V gene lost 6 bases and the J gene lost 2 bases, with 14 bases spanning the gap. In DNA form, the CDR3 reads TGTGCCAGCAGCAGGATCGTCGGGCCCTACGAGCAGTACTTC. This translates into CASSRIVGPYEQYF.

This chain connects TRBV11-2 to TRBJ2-3; 10 bases agree with TRBD2. CDR1 is SGHAT and CDR2 is FQNNGV in the germline V gene. V shed 0 bases and J 0 bases; nucleotides not matched to a gene: 12. CDR3 length: 20 residues. The CDR3 nucleotides are TGTGCCAGCAGCTTAGACGTTTTCAGCGGGGGGGAACTTAGCACAGATACGCAGTATTTT. Its translation: CASSLDVFSGGELSTDTQYF.

The chain couples TRBV5-1 to TRBJ1-1; D is uncertain. Germline CDR1 and CDR2: SGHRS and YFSETQ. CDR3 length equals 14 residues. V was trimmed by 0 bases and J by 6 bases, leaving 12 bases between them. In nucleotides, the CDR3 is TGCGCCAGCAGCTTGGCCTCCACTGCCCCTGAAGCTTTCTTT. As protein: CASSLASTAPEAFF.

This clone has just a few counts. The CDR3 bases are TGTGCCAGCAGCTCGTTACAGGGGCCTGGGGCGGGCAATGAGCAGTTCTTC. Its translation is CASSSLQGPGAGNEQFF. V and J are TRBV7-8 and TRBJ2-1; 7 bases are shared with TRBD1. The CDR3 is 17 residues long. J gave up 6 bases and V 4 bases, and 15 bases lay outside the gene matches. From germline, CDR1 is SGHVS and CDR2 FQNEAQ. The full variable domain, completed using reference TRBV7-8 and TRBJ2-1, is GAGVSQSPRYKVAKRGQDVALRCDPISGHVSLFWYQQALGQGPEFLTYFQNEAQLDKSGLPSDRFFAERPEGSVSTLKIQRTQQEDSAVYLCASSSLQGPGAGNEQFFGPGTRLTVL.